A single sample gave rise to the 29 T cell receptor beta chains below, sequenced in a study of OX40 agonist ivuxolimab in advanced cancers. The library was prepared using the immunoSEQ multiplex PCR assay. TCRdb took over this immuneACCESS table, retaining in-frame rearrangements with V and J assigned. Such tables are incomplete; in checked studies, under half of the missing clones stem from an unresolved V gene, and the remainder is unexplained. Here the sample has under 70,000 clones; about 80% occur a single time. Almost 4.5% of the sample comes from the top ten. The material sequenced was CD4+ or CD8+ T cells sorted from blood, taken in a trial of the OX40 agonist ivuxolimab. These receptors were collected from an adult with an advanced solid tumor such as melanoma, head and neck, liver or kidney cancer.

The chain couples TRBV19 to TRBJ1-5; D is unresolved. Deletions cut 6 bases from V and 6 bases from J, with 12 bases between. Germline lookup yields CDR1 LNHDA and CDR2 SQIVND (reference sequence). The CDR3 contains 13 residues. CDR3 amino acids: CASSFEVGQPQHF. In DNA form, the CDR3 reads TGTGCCAGTAGCTTTGAGGTGGGTCAGCCCCAGCATTTT.

The genes are TRBV27 and TRBJ1-1, with 7 bases identical to TRBD1. CDR3 length: 14 amino acids. The germline CDR1 and CDR2 sequences are MNHEY and SMNVEV (reference sequence). V lost 7 bases and J lost 4; bases outside the gene matches: 9. In nucleotides, the CDR3 is TGTGCCAGCATTAAACAGGGGTCGGGCACTGAAGCTTTCTTT. Protein product: CASIKQGSGTEAFF.

The genes are TRBV7-6 and TRBJ1-4, with 10 nucleotides matching TRBD1. The CDR3 totals 14 residues. The germline CDR1 and CDR2 sequences are SGHVS and FNYEAQ. Trimming cost V 6 bases and J 8 bases; bases outside gene matches: 6. The CDR3: CASSWDRGGEKLFF. In nucleotides, the CDR3 is TGTGCCAGCAGTTGGGACAGGGGTGGCGAAAAACTGTTTTTT.

J is TRBJ2-5 and V is TRBV6-5, with TRBD2 as a possible D gene (6 bases). V was cut by 6 bases and J by 5 bases, with 7 bases left in between. This CDR3 has 11 amino acids. Germline V gene data show CDR1 as MNHEY and CDR2 as SVGAGI. The CDR3 sequence: CASRAGETQYF. Here the CDR3 DNA reads TGTGCCAGCAGGGCGGGGGAGACCCAGTACTTC.

The genes are TRBV19 and TRBJ1-1; D is unresolved. The V end lost 6 bases, the J end lost 1 base, and 12 bases lay between the germline ends. Germline V gene lookup returns CDR1 LNHDA and CDR2 SQIVND (reference sequence). CDR3 length equals 14 residues. This CDR3 is CASRDSRQNTEAFF. The CDR3, as DNA: TGTGCCAGTAGGGACTCAAGGCAGAACACTGAAGCTTTCTTT.

CDR3: CASSVVGTDTQYF. In DNA form, the CDR3 reads TGTGCCAGCAGCGTAGTAGGCACAGATACGCAGTATTTT. This chain uses TRBV9 with TRBJ2-3; D is ambiguous. Trimming removed 0 bases at V and 1 base at J, with 3 bases between. This CDR3 is 13 amino acids long. Looked up from germline, CDR1 is SGDLS and CDR2 is YYNGEE.

The genes are TRBV5-3 and TRBJ1-5; perhaps TRBD1 as D (5 bases). TRBV5-3 is reported as an ORF; its role is uncertain. Trimming removed 2 bases from V and 3 bases from J, with 12 bases in between. This CDR3 is 15 amino acids long. CDR3 sequence (DNA): TGTGCCAGAAGCTTCCTGACAGAGAACAATCAGCCCCAGCATTTT. This translates into CARSFLTENNQPQHF.

This clone was found a few times. The chain carries TRBV6-1 and TRBJ1-1, with D hard to call. Per the germline V gene, CDR1 is MNHNS and CDR2 is SASEGT. With 6 bases removed from V and 3 bases from J, the gap between germline ends came to 8 bases. This CDR3 region has 12 residues. The CDR3 region is CASRVGYTEAFF. CDR3 DNA sequence: TGTGCCAGCAGAGTGGGTTACACTGAAGCTTTCTTT.

This rearrangement joins TRBV15 to TRBJ1-5, with D tentatively TRBD1 (5 bases). This CDR3 contains 15 residues. V was clipped by 1 base and J by 3 bases, with 10 bases between them. From germline, CDR1 is LNHNV and CDR2 YYDKDF (reference sequence). For the CDR3, the DNA is TGTGCCACCAGCAGAGGAAGAGGGGTCAATCAGCCCCAGCATTTT. Its translation: CATSRGRGVNQPQHF. Full variable domain (missing parts from reference TRBV15 and TRBJ1-5): DAMVIQNPRYQVTQFGKPVTLSCSQTLNHNVMYWYQQKSSQAPKLLFHYYDKDFNNEADTPDNFQSRRPNTSFCFLDIRSPGLGDTAMYLCATSRGRGVNQPQHFGDGTRLSIL.

The chain is built from TRBV6-6 and TRBJ1-5, with D possibly TRBD1 on 5 matching bases. Germline V gene lookup returns CDR1 MNHNY and CDR2 SVGAGI (reference sequence). V gave up 2 bases and J gave up 2 bases, with 10 bases separating them. There are 15 residues in the CDR3. For the CDR3, the DNA is TGTGCCAGCAGTTACGGGGCGCTTGGCAATCAGCCCCAGCATTTT. Its translation: CASSYGALGNQPQHF.

In DNA, the CDR3 is TGTGCCAGCAGCACCTCAGGGTTTAACTATGGCTACACCTTC. It translates to CASSTSGFNYGYTF. V is TRBV7-2 and J is TRBJ1-2; perhaps TRBD1 as D (5 bases). This CDR3 comprises 14 residues. Trimming took off 5 bases at V and 1 base at J, with 11 bases between the two ends. Germline lookup yields CDR1 SGHTA and CDR2 FQGNSA.

This clone occurred a few times. CDR3 sequence reads: CASSEDLAEQYF. The CDR3, as DNA: TGTGCCAGCAGTGAAGATCTAGCGGAACAGTACTTC. The chain uses TRBV2 and TRBJ2-7, with 7 bases aligning to TRBD2. The CDR3 has 12 residues. Germline V lookup: CDR1 SNHLY, CDR2 FYNNEI. Losses at the gene ends were 1 base for V and 10 bases for J; bases not matched to a gene: 4.

The chain recombines TRBV18 with TRBJ1-5; 8 bases map to TRBD1. J was trimmed by 1 base and V by 1 base; bases with no gene match: 6. Germline CDR1 is KGHSH and CDR2 is LQKENI. This CDR3 comprises 17 residues. CDR3 amino acids: CASSPRSGGGSNQPQHF. DNA for the CDR3: TGTGCCAGCTCACCACGTTCAGGGGGCGGGAGCAATCAGCCCCAGCATTTT.

The chain couples TRBV6-5 to TRBJ2-7, with D unresolved. The CDR3 length is 14 residues. Germline V CDR1 and CDR2: MNHEY, SVGAGI. V lost 6 bases to trimming and J lost 0 bases, with 12 bases between them. In nucleotides, the CDR3 is TGTGCCAGCAGAACCCCCAGTAGCTCCTACGAGCAGTACTTC. Protein: CASRTPSSSYEQYF.

This sequence joins TRBV5-1 and TRBJ2-5; TRBD2 is a possible D gene (5 bases). This CDR3 has 14 amino acids. Per germline, CDR1 SGHRS and CDR2 YFSETQ. V was trimmed by 1 base and J by 2 bases, leaving 9 bases between them. The CDR3 DNA is TGCGCCAGCAGCTTGAGCGGACTGCAAGAGACCCAGTACTTC. It is translated as CASSLSGLQETQYF.

The chain combines TRBV7-2 with TRBJ2-1, with 8 bases matching TRBD1. The CDR3 sequence is 14 residues long. Germline values: CDR1 SGHTA, CDR2 FQGNSA. V trimming: 1 base; J trimming: 8 bases; junction bases outside the gene matches: 4. CDR3 amino acids: CASSLGDRGHEQFF. DNA of the CDR3: TGTGCCAGCAGCTTAGGCGACAGGGGACATGAGCAGTTCTTC.

The J gene is TRBJ2-2, the V gene TRBV7-3; 9 positions agree with TRBD2. CDR1 is SGHTA and CDR2 is FQGTGA in the germline V gene. With 4 bases clipped from V and 6 bases from J, the junction kept 9 bases outside the gene matches. This CDR3 is built from 16 residues. The CDR3: CASSSSGGGAAGELFF. The CDR3 DNA is TGTGCCAGCAGCTCCTCTGGCGGGGGGGCCGCCGGGGAGCTGTTTTTT.

The table lists this clone with a few counts. The chain links TRBV6-5 to TRBJ1-2; the D gene is possibly TRBD1 (5 bases). V was trimmed by 0 bases and J by 2 bases, leaving 7 bases between them. CDR1 and CDR2 from the germline V gene are MNHEY and SVGAGI. This CDR3 is 14 amino acids long. The CDR3 region is CASSYSTANYGYTF. As DNA, the CDR3 is TGTGCCAGCAGTTACTCGACAGCGAACTATGGCTACACCTTC.

The chain carries TRBV10-3 and TRBJ1-2, with TRBD1 matching 8 bases. Germline values: CDR1 ENHRY, CDR2 SYGVKD. The CDR3 spans 14 residues. V was pared by 7 bases and J by 6 bases, with 10 bases of the junction left unmatched. The CDR3 nucleotides read TGTGCCATCACAGACAGGGGAAAGGACCATGGCTACACCTTC. This codes for CAITDRGKDHGYTF.

CDR3 in DNA: TGTGCCAGCAGCATAACAATGAACCGGGACAGGGGTATCAATGAGCAGTTCTTC. Its protein product is CASSITMNRDRGINEQFF. The chain couples TRBV9 to TRBJ2-1, with 10 bases matching TRBD1. Trimming cost V 4 bases and J 6 bases; bases outside gene matches: 16. CDR1 is SGDLS and CDR2 is YYNGEE in the germline V gene. There are 18 residues in the CDR3.

DNA for the CDR3: TGTGCCAGCAGCTATAGCGGGGGGGCAGTCTATGAGCAGTTCTTC. It encodes CASSYSGGAVYEQFF. The chain joins TRBV7-8 to TRBJ2-1; 11 bases are shared with TRBD2. This CDR3 contains 15 residues. Germline V gene sequence: CDR1 SGHVS, CDR2 FQNEAQ. V lost 4 bases to trimming and J lost 8 bases; unmatched junction nucleotides: 7.

V is TRBV11-3 and J is TRBJ2-3; 11 nucleotides line up with TRBD2. The CDR3 consists of 18 residues. V lost 1 base and J lost 5; bases outside the gene matches: 11. CDR1 and CDR2 from the germline V gene are SGHNT and YENEEA. The CDR3: CASSLGAIAGGPGDTQYF. As DNA, the CDR3 is TGTGCCAGCAGCTTAGGGGCTATAGCGGGGGGGCCTGGAGATACGCAGTATTTT.

The chain is built from TRBV5-1 and TRBJ1-3; 8 bases line up with TRBD1. Looked up from germline, CDR1 is SGHRS and CDR2 is YFSETQ. Trimming at V came to 4 bases and at J to 2 bases, leaving 2 bases not matched to a gene. The CDR3 contains 14 residues. The CDR3 loop is CASSLDRAGNTIYF. The CDR3, as DNA: TGCGCCAGCAGCCTGGACAGGGCTGGAAACACCATATATTTT. Complete variable domain (other parts from reference TRBV5-1 and TRBJ1-3): KAGVTQTPRYLIKTRGQQVTLSCSPISGHRSVSWYQQTPGQGLQFLFEYFSETQRNKGNFPGRFSGRQFSNSRSEMNVSTLELGDSALYLCASSLDRAGNTIYFGEGSWLTVV.

Remarks on this clone: The same CDR3 can be traced to other DNA sequences in this sample. The genes are TRBV5-1 and TRBJ2-5; 9 bases align to TRBD1. Per germline, CDR1 SGHRS and CDR2 YFSETQ. Trimming at V came to 3 bases and at J to 4 bases, leaving 4 bases not matched to a gene. The CDR3 is 14 residues long. The CDR3 is CASSSGTGSETQYF. The CDR3 bases are TGCGCCAGCAGCTCCGGGACAGGGTCAGAGACCCAGTACTTC.

V usage is TRBV2 and J usage is TRBJ1-5; no clear D gene. Trimming shortened V by 3 bases and J by 0 bases, and 15 bases separated the two germline ends. Germline lookup yields CDR1 SNHLY and CDR2 FYNNEI. The CDR3 is 17 amino acids. The CDR3 DNA reads TGTGCCAGCAGTGATCGACCCTACCCGTATAGCAATCAGCCCCAGCATTTT. Amino acid sequence: CASSDRPYPYSNQPQHF.

The chain links TRBV5-4 to TRBJ2-3, with 9 bases aligning to TRBD1. Germline V lookup: CDR1 SGHNT, CDR2 YYREEE (reference sequence). J gave up 3 bases and V 5 bases, and 10 bases lay outside the gene matches. The CDR3 contains 16 residues. This CDR3 reads CASRPGRDRVTDTQYF. In DNA, the CDR3 is TGTGCCAGCAGACCAGGCCGGGACAGGGTAACAGATACGCAGTATTTT. Filled out from reference TRBV5-4 and TRBJ2-3, the complete variable domain reads ETGVTQSPTHLIKTRGQQVTLRCSSQSGHNTVSWYQQALGQGPQFIFQYYREEENGRGNFPPRFSGLQFPNYSSELNVNALELDDSALYLCASRPGRDRVTDTQYFGPGTRLTVL.

J is TRBJ1-2 and V is TRBV7-2; D is ambiguous. Germline loops: CDR1 SGHTA, CDR2 FQGNSA. The V gene lost 2 bases and the J gene lost 4 bases, with 17 bases spanning the gap. The CDR3 sequence is 16 residues long. CDR3 coding DNA: TGTGCCAGCAGCTTACCTTCCCATTCTGTAACCTATGGCTACACCTTC. Encoded protein: CASSLPSHSVTYGYTF. The complete variable domain, with remaining parts taken from reference TRBV7-2 and TRBJ1-2, reads GAGVSQSPSNKVTEKGKDVELRCDPISGHTALYWYRQSLGQGLEFLIYFQGNSAPDKSGLPSDRFSAERTGGSVSTLTIQRTQQEDSAVYLCASSLPSHSVTYGYTFGSGTRLTVV.

The genes are TRBV19 and TRBJ2-7, with 10 bases identical to TRBD1. This CDR3 has 14 amino acids. Trimming removed 7 bases from V and 7 bases from J; junction bases left unmatched: 10. CDR1 and CDR2 from the germline V gene are LNHDA and SQIVND (reference sequence). This CDR3 is CASIGGQGTGEQYF. In DNA, the CDR3 is TGTGCCAGTATAGGGGGACAGGGGACAGGAGAGCAGTACTTC.

V usage is TRBV7-2 and J usage is TRBJ2-2; a weak D match, TRBD1 (6 bases). The CDR3 has 15 amino acids. Germline CDR1 is SGHTA and CDR2 is FQGNSA. V was shortened by 6 bases and J by 1 base, with 12 bases between the two germline ends. The CDR3 DNA follows: TGTGCCAGCAGACAGGGTTGGATGAACACCGGGGAGCTGTTTTTT. It yields the protein CASRQGWMNTGELFF.